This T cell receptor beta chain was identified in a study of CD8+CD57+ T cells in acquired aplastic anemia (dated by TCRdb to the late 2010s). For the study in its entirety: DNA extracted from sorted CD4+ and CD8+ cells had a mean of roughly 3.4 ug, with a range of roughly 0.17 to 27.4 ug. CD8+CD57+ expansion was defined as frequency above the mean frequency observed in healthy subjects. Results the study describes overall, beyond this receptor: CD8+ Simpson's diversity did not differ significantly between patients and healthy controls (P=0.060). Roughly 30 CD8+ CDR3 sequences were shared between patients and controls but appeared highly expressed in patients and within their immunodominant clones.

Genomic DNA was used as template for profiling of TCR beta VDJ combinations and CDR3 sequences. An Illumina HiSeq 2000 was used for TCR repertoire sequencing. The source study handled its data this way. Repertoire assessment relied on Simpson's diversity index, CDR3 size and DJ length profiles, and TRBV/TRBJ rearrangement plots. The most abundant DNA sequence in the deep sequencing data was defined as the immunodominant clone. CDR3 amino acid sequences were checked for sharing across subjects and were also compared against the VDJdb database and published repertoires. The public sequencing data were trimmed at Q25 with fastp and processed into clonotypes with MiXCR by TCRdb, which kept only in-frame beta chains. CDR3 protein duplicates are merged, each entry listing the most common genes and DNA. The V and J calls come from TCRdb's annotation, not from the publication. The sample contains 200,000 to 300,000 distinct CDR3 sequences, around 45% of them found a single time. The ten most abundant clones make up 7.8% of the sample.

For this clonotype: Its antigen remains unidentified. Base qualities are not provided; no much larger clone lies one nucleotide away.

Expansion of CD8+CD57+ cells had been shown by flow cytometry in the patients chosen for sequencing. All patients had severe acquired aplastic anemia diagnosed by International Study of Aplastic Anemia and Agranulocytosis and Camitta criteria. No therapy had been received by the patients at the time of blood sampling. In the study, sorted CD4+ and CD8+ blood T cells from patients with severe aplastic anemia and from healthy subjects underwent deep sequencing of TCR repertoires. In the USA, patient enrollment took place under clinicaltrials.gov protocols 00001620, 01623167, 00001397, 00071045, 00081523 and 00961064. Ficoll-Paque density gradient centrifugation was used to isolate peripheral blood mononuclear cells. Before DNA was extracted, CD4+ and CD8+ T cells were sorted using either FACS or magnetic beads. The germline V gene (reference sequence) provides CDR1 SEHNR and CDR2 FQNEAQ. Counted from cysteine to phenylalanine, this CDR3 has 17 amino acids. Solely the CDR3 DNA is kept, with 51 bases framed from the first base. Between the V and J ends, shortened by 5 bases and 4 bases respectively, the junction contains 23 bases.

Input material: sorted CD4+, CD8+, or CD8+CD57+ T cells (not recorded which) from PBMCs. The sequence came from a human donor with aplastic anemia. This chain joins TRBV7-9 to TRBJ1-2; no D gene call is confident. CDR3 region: CASSQSSGIKNLYGYTF. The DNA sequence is TGTGCCAGCAGCCAGAGTTCCGGGATAAAAAATCTCTATGGCTACACCTTC.